This T cell receptor beta chain was documented in a study of monozygotic twins with inflammatory bowel disease. Eight separate reactions for every sample produced the cDNA. Molecular identifiers with 6-nucleotide sample barcodes were added during cDNA synthesis via template switching. The study subjected TCRalpha and TCRbeta cDNA to two nested PCRs of approximately 16 and 9 cycles. TCRdb re-called the 5' RACE reads and gives one entry per CDR3 protein, without DNA. The sample yields about 450,000 distinct CDR3 sequences, of which the top ten take up about 2.3%. Concerning this clonotype: Its matching antigen is unknown.

Study-level points and caveats: Differences in immunosuppressive treatment may have been a source of added variability in patient repertoires.

Germline lookup yields CDR1 KGHSH and CDR2 LQKENI. The CDR3 loop spans 14 amino acids. The specimen was blood. The sequence came from a human donor with ulcerative colitis or Crohn's disease, or a healthy co-twin of an affected twin (not recorded which). The chain couples TRBV18 to TRBJ2-2. CDR3 residues: CASSPQSNTGELFF.